The table lists the clone carrying this TCR beta chain with many counts. The antigen is unknown. This specimen comes from a study of T cells in Graves' hyperthyroidism and ophthalmopathy. Study summary: At initial diagnosis, before any treatment had begun, peripheral blood was obtained. Points from the study as a whole: Most clonotypes that expanded in the thyroid above 0.001 also showed up in blood. The model predicted ophthalmopathy a median about 6.6 months before onset.

The source of the PBMCs was 8.5 to 10 ml of fresh peripheral blood. Germline values: CDR1 DFQATT, CDR2 SNEGSKA (reference sequence). The CDR3 spans 14 residues. V dropped 2 bases and J dropped 4 bases, with 14 bases sitting between them. RNA transcripts yielded amplified TCR beta CDR3 regions. In the first-round RT-PCR of the TCR CDR3, the HTBI primer set was used. One entry per CDR3 protein, called by TCRdb with MiXCR from the multiplex PCR reads. The sample shows approximately 400,000 distinct CDR3 sequences, 14% to 15% of them seen only once. The chain has TRBV20-1 and TRBJ1-1, with D perhaps matching TRBD1 (6 bases). The sample taken for sequencing was blood. The clonotype comes from a woman aged 25 to 45 with Graves' hyperthyroidism. The CDR3 loop reads CSARTEWGPTEAFF. CDR3 coding DNA: TGCAGTGCTAGAACGGAGTGGGGGCCCACTGAAGCTTTCTTT.